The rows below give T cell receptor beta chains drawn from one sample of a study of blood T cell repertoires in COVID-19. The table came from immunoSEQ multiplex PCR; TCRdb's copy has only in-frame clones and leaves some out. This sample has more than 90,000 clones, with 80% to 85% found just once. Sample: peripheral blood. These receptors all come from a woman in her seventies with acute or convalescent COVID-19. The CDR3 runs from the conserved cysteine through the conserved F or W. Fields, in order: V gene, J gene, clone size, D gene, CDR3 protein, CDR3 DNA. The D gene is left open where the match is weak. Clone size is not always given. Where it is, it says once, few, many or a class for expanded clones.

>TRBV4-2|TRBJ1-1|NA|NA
CASSQDPLRDTEAFF
TGTGCCAGCAGCCAAGATCCCCTCAGGGACACTGAAGCTTTCTTT
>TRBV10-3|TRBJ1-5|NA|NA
CAISPSRDSNQPQHF
TGTGCCATCAGCCCGAGCAGGGATAGCAATCAGCCCCAGCATTTT
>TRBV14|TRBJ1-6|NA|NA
CASSPGGGAPSPLHF
TGTGCCAGCAGCCCGGGGGGGGGCGCCCCTTCACCCCTCCACTTT
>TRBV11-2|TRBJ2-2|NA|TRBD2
CASSLGTSGKVDGELFF
TGTGCCAGCAGCTTAGGTACTAGCGGGAAGGTCGACGGGGAGCTGTTTTTT
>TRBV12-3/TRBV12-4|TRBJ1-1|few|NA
CASSLGGRTEAFF
TGTGCCAGCAGTTTGGGTGGGAGGACTGAAGCTTTCTTT
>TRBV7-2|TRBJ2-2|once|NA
CASTPRADSRTGELFF
TGTGCCAGCACCCCGAGGGCGGACTCGAGGACCGGGGAGCTGTTTTTT
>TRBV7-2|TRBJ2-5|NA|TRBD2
CASRTGGQETQYF
TGTGCCAGCAGAACGGGGGGGCAAGAGACCCAGTACTTC
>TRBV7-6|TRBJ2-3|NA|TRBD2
CASSLARGGTDTQYF
TGTGCCAGCAGCTTAGCGCGGGGGGGCACAGATACGCAGTATTTT
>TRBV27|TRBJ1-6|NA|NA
CASSFSGNSPLHF
TGTGCCAGCAGTTTTAGTGGTAATTCACCCCTCCACTTT
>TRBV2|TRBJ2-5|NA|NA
CASSAGEGETQYF
TGTGCCAGCAGTGCAGGGGAGGGGGAGACCCAGTACTTC
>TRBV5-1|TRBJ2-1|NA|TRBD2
CASSLGLAGEYNEQFF
TGCGCCAGCAGCTTGGGGCTAGCGGGGGAATACAATGAGCAGTTCTTC
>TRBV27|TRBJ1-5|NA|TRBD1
CASSSAGTAYSNQPQHF
TGTGCCAGCAGTTCGGCCGGGACAGCTTATAGCAATCAGCCCCAGCATTTT
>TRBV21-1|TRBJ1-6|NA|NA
CASSKAPQGGNSPLHF
TGTGCCAGCAGCAAAGCCCCACAGGGGGGGAATTCACCCCTCCACTTT
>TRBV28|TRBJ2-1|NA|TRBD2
CATHSGRGYYNEQFF
TGTGCCACCCATAGCGGGAGGGGGTATTACAATGAGCAGTTCTTC
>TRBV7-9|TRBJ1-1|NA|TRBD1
CATAKGQENTEAFF
TGTGCCACCGCAAAAGGACAGGAGAACACTGAAGCTTTCTTT
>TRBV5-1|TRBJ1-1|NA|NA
CASSFQGDTEAFF
TGCGCCAGCAGCTTCCAAGGGGACACTGAAGCTTTCTTT